This TCR beta chain comes out of a study of cytomegalovirus exposure and HLA in healthy donors. Study results and limitations: The sole available immune exposure information was CMV serostatus. Analysis was carried out at a later point, and it linked a missense DCLRE1C variant to TCR beta V- and J-gene trimming.

About this clone itself: Its target is unknown.

Trimming removed 4 bases at V and 2 bases at J, with 8 bases between. This CDR3 contains 12 residues. Germline CDR1 reads SQVTM; CDR2 reads ANQGSEA. Donors showed nominal health when sampled, although they likely had unrecorded immune exposures. PCR employed 60 Vbeta and 13 Jbeta primers. Libraries were prepared by immunoSEQ multiplex PCR; TCRdb keeps only in-frame clonotypes and omits some of them. This table has about 260,000 clones, around 66% appearing once. Input material: PBMCs. V is TRBV29-1 and J is TRBJ2-5, with D maybe TRBD1 (6 bases). The clonotype was recovered from a female donor in good health and CMV-seronegative. The chain's CDR3 is CSVARGQETQYF. The DNA for the CDR3 is TGCAGCGTTGCCAGGGGTCAAGAGACCCAGTACTTC.